Here is one T cell receptor beta chain with its context. This specimen belongs to a study of molecular identifiers for immune sequencing clone quantification. Study-level background: The replicate experiment used RNA from about 21,000 or 97,000 naive CD8 cells. This RNA was split into five aliquots, and four of them were sequenced.

Previously described methods and listed TCR primers were employed for the bulk TCR libraries. From the PCR reads, TCRdb called clonotypes with MiXCR, one entry per CDR3 protein. The sample has around 480,000 distinct CDR3 sequences; 20% to 25% are singletons. J was trimmed by 5 bases and V by 0 bases; bases with no gene match: 8. CDR1 and CDR2 from the germline V gene are DFQATT and SNEGSKA (reference sequence). There are 15 residues in the CDR3. The chain recombines TRBV20-1 with TRBJ2-7, with 9 bases that match TRBD2. Specimen: naive CD8+ T cells from blood, with Jurkat cell RNA spiked in. Subset denoted: FACS-sorted CD8+CD4-CCR7+CD45RA+ naive T cells. The sequence derives from a human donor in good health. Some libraries in this study had Jurkat cell RNA spiked in. CDR3 sequence (DNA): TGCAGTGCTAGAGAACTTGCGGGAGGGCCTGACGAGCAGTACTTC. It codes for CSARELAGGPDEQYF.